These T cell receptor beta chains were read from a single sample in a study of shared clonotypes between healthy human individuals. Here immunoSEQ multiplex PCR was the method, and the copy in TCRdb shows in-frame clones only, minus some. The sample records about 1.5 million clones, roughly 96% being singletons. The specimen sequenced was naive CD4+ T cells sorted from blood. Receptor source: a man younger than 45 in good health. Both conserved end residues are part of each CDR3. Fields, in order: D gene, J gene, V gene, clone size, CDR3 DNA, CDR3 protein. D genes are given only for firm matches. Clone size appears in some rows only: once, few, many, or a class for an expanded clone.

TRBD1,TRBJ1-2,TRBV7-8,-,TGTGCCAGCAGCAGCAGACAGGGAATCTATGGCTACACCTTC,CASSSRQGIYGYTF
-,TRBJ2-7,TRBV28,-,TGTGCCAGCTCAATTGGCGGGCTCTCCTACGAGCAGTACTTC,CASSIGGLSYEQYF
-,TRBJ1-1,TRBV13,-,TGTGCCAGCAGCTACACGGGGAATGAAGCTTTCTTT,CASSYTGNEAFF
-,TRBJ1-3,TRBV7-6,-,TGTGCCAGCAGTTTAGTCGCACCGGGCCTCCTTTCCGGAAACACCATATATTTT,CASSLVAPGLLSGNTIYF
TRBD2,TRBJ2-1,TRBV27,-,TGTGCCAGCAGTCAACGGACTAGCGCGAGCTCCTACAATGAGCAGTTCTTC,CASSQRTSASSYNEQFF
TRBD1,TRBJ1-3,TRBV18,-,TGTGCCAGCTCACCCACAGGGGACACCTCTGGAAACACCATATATTTT,CASSPTGDTSGNTIYF
TRBD2,TRBJ2-3,TRBV28,-,TGTGCCAGCAGTTTAATGGGACTAGGGGGCACAGATACGCAGTATTTT,CASSLMGLGGTDTQYF
-,TRBJ1-5,TRBV7-6,-,TGTGCCAGCAGCCCAAACCACAATCAGCCCCAGCATTTT,CASSPNHNQPQHF
-,TRBJ2-2,TRBV5-4,-,TGTGCCAGCCGATCAACGAACACCGGGGAGCTGTTTTTT,CASRSTNTGELFF
-,TRBJ1-1,TRBV5-1,-,TGCGCCAGCAGCTTGGGTGTGAACACTGAAGCTTTCTTT,CASSLGVNTEAFF
TRBD2,TRBJ2-5,TRBV4-3,-,TGCGCCAGCAGCCTCGCCGGGACTAGAGGGGAGACCCAGTACTTC,CASSLAGTRGETQYF
TRBD2,TRBJ2-1,TRBV5-4,-,TGTGCCAGCAGCTTACTAGCGGGGGCCTACAATGAGCAGTTCTTC,CASSLLAGAYNEQFF
TRBD1,TRBJ2-7,TRBV5-1,-,TGCGCCAGCAGCTTGGGACAGGGGAGTGTAGAGCAGTACTTC,CASSLGQGSVEQYF
-,TRBJ1-3,TRBV5-1,-,TGCGCCAGCAGCTTGGGACCCCAGATCTCTGGAAACACCATATATTTT,CASSLGPQISGNTIYF
-,TRBJ1-2,TRBV6-5,-,TGTGCCAGCAGCCGCGGGGAGGGTAACTATGGCTACACCTTC,CASSRGEGNYGYTF
TRBD1,TRBJ2-7,TRBV2,-,TGTGCCAGCAGTTCGAGACAGGGATACGAGCAGTACTTC,CASSSRQGYEQYF
TRBD2,TRBJ2-3,TRBV4-3,-,TGCGCCAGCAGCCAACTACTAGCGGGAGTTGGAGATACGCAGTATTTT,CASSQLLAGVGDTQYF
-,TRBJ2-7,TRBV5-1,-,TGCGCCAGCAGCTTGGAACAGGGAAGGTACGAGCAGTACTTC,CASSLEQGRYEQYF
TRBD1,TRBJ2-7,TRBV29-1,once,TGCAGCGGCAGGGGGCGGTTCTCCTACGAGCAGTACTTC,CSGRGRFSYEQYF
TRBD1,TRBJ1-2,TRBV5-4,-,TGTGCCAGCAGCGGCGGGGGACAGGGAATCAACTATGGCTACACCTTC,CASSGGGQGINYGYTF
-,TRBJ1-2,TRBV28,-,TGTGCCAGCAAGATGACCGCCGCCTATGGCTACACCTTC,CASKMTAAYGYTF
-,TRBJ2-3,TRBV27,-,TGTGCCAGCAGTTTAGGTCCAGATACGCAGTATTTT,CASSLGPDTQYF
-,TRBJ1-2,TRBV5-1,-,TGCGCCAGCAGCTTGGCCGGCTATGGCTACACCTTC,CASSLAGYGYTF
-,TRBJ1-1,TRBV19,-,TGTGCCAGTAGTTCCGGACGGTACACTGAAGCTTTCTTT,CASSSGRYTEAFF
-,TRBJ2-1,TRBV11-2,-,TGTGCCAGCAGCTTAGCTGACCCCCCCATCAATGAGCAGTTCTTC,CASSLADPPINEQFF